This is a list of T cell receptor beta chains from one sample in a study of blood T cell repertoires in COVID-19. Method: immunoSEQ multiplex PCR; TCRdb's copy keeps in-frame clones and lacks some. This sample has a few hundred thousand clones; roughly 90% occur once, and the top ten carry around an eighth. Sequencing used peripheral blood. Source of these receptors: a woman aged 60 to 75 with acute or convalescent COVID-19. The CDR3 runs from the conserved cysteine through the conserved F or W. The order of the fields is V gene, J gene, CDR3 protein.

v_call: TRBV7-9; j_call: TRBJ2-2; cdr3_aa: CASSLAGPYRENTGELFF
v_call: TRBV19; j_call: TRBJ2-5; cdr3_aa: CASTSREGLETQYF
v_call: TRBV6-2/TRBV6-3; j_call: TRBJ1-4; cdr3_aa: CASSYVRGRDNEKLFF
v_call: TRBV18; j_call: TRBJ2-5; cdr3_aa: CASSISETQYF
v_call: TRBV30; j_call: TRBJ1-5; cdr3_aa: CAWSLGQGNQPQHF
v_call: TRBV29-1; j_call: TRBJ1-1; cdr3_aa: CSGAGTLNTEAFF
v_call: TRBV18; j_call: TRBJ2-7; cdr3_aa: CASSPTKQGVEQYF
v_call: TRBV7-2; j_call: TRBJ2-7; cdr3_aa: CASSSGQSKKYF
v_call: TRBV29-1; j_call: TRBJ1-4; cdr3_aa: CSARGANEKLFF
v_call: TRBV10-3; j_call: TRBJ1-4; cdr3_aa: CATADRASTNEKLFF
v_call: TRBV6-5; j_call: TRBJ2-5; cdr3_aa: CASSLGEGTQETQYF
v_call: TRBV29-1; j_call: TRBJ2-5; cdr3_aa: CSVVDRGETQYF
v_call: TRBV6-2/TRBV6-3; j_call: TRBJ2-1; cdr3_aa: CASSYSGLSRREKSHEQFF
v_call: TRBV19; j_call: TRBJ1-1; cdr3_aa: CASSGGAGPEAFF
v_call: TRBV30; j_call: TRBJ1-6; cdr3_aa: CAWGTGGRSPLHF
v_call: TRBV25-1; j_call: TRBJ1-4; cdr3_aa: CASSESAGAATNEKLFF
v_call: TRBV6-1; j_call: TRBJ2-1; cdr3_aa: CASSPDRDVGNEQFF
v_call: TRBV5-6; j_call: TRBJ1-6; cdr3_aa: CASSSLRGGSYNSPLHF
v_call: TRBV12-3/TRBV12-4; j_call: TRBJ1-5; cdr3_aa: CATLTGNQPQHF
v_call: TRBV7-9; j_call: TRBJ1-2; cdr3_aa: CASSSGTGGLNDYGYTF
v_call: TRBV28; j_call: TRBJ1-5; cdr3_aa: CASSKPGQGPQPQHF
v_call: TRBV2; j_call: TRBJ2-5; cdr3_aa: CASNGQGETQYF
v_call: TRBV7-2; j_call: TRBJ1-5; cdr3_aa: CASSSQGASSNQPQHF
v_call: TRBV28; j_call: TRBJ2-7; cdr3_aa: CASTPFLSHLLTSGPSYEQYF
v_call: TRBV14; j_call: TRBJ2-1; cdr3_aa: CASSSISGRALGEQFF
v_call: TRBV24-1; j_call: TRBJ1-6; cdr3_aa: CATSAGTGNSPLHF
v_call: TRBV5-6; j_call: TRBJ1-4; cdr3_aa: CASSLEREPDEKLFF
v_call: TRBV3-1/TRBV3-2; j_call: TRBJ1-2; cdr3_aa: CASSLGQGGYTF
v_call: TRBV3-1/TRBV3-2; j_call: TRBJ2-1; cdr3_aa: CASSMGTGGYNEQFF
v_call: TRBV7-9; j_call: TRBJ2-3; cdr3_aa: CASSFTAGGSTDTQYF
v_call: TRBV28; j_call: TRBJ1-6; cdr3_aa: CASTPPGQGRSPLHF